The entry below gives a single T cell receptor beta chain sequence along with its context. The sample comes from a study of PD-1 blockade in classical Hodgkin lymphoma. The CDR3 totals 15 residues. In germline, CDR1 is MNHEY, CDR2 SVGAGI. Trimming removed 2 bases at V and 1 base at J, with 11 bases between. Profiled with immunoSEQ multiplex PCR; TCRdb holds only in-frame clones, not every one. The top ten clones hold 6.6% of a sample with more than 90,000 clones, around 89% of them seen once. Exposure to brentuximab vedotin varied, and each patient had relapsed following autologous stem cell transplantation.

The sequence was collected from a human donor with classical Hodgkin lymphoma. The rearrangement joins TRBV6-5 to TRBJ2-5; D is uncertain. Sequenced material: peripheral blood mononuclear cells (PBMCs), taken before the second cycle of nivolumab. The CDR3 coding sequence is TGTGCCAGCAGTTACGGGTGGCGCGGCCAAGAGACCCAGTACTTC. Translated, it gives CASSYGWRGQETQYF.